This T cell receptor beta chain was profiled in a study of cytomegalovirus exposure and HLA in healthy donors. V dropped 2 bases and J dropped 6; count of bases not matched to a gene: 3. The V gene's germline CDR1 is SGHAT and CDR2 FQNNGV. The CDR3 loop spans 14 amino acids. Vbeta (60) and Jbeta (13) primers were used in the PCR. Some clones are missing from TCRdb's copy, which holds only in-frame ones; the method was immunoSEQ multiplex PCR. This table has 100,000 to 150,000 clones, roughly 82% appearing once. The source material was PBMCs. This TCR derives from a woman in her thirties or forties in good health and CMV-seropositive. The chain is built from TRBV11-2 and TRBJ2-7; TRBD1 matches at 11 bases. DNA of the CDR3: TGTGCCAGCAGCTTATGGACAGGGGGCGGCGAGCAGTACTTC. This codes for CASSLWTGGGEQYF.